This T cell receptor beta chain was obtained from a study of healthy donors' naive CD4 and CD8 T cells. Broader study findings: Positive CDR3 charge linked to CD4+ cells, negative to CD8+ cells.

Naive T cells were sorted: CD4+CD8-CD45RO-CD45RA+ for CD4+, CD8+CD4-CD45RA+CD27bright for CD8+. Remarks on this clonotype: The antigen is undetermined.

Starting from 450 to 550 ng of total RNA, TCR libraries were made with linear amplification. TCRdb re-called the reads with MiXCR, one entry per CDR3 protein. Found here are around 200,000 distinct CDR3 sequences, around three quarters of them singletons; the top ten hold more than 2%. The sequenced sample consisted of naive CD4+ and CD8+ T cells sorted from blood, pooled from several donors. This receptor was obtained from a pool of human donors in good health; the sample pools cells from several healthy donors.

In DNA, the CDR3 is TGCAGCGTTGAAGATAAACTAGCGGGAGGGTCCTACAATGAGCAGTTCTTC. Residues: CSVEDKLAGGSYNEQFF. J is TRBJ2-1 and V is TRBV29-1; 13 nucleotides match TRBD2. V shed 0 bases, J shed 1 base, and the junction held 3 bases outside the gene matches. Germline V gene data show CDR1 as SQVTM and CDR2 as ANQGSEA. The CDR3 spans 17 residues.